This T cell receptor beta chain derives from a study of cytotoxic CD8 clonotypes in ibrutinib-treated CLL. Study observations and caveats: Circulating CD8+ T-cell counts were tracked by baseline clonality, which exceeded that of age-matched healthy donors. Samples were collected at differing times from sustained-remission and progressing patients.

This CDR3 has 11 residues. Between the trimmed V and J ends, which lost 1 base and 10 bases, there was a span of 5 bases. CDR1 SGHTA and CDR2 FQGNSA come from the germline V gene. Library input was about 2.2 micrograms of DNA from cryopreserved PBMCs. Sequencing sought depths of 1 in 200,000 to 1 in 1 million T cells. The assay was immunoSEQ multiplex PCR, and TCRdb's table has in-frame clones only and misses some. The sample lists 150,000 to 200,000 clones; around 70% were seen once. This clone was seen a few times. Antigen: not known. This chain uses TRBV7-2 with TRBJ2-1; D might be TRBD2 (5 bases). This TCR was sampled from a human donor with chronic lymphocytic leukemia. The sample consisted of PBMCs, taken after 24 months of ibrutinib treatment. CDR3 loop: CASSLVAEQFF. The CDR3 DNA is TGTGCCAGCAGCTTAGTAGCGGAGCAGTTCTTC.